The 18 T cell receptor beta chains below all came from one sample that was sequenced in a study of metastatic and nonmetastatic thyroid tumors. Patients were all untreated before their thyroid surgery. TCRdb redid the clone calls on the PCR reads using MiXCR. Among around 26,000 clones, approximately 13% were seen once, and the ten largest hold 17%. Specimen: blood. Source of these receptors: a female donor with papillary thyroid cancer or a benign thyroid nodule (not recorded which). Some clones in this sample may be carry-over from other donors' samples.

In the case of this clone: An end of the junction differs from the germline gene, which may be a read error. J is TRBJ1-1 and V is TRBV12-3 or TRBV12-4; D ambiguous. There are 13 residues in the CDR3. CDR3: CASSGQQNTDAVF. CDR3 DNA sequence: TGTGCCAGCAGTGGGCAACAGAACACTGATGCTGTCTTT.

This clone was detected ten times or more. The chain is built from TRBV19 and TRBJ2-7, with 11 bases fitting TRBD1. V lost 6 bases and J lost 0; bases outside the gene matches: 4. The CDR3 is 15 residues long. CDR1 is LNHDA and CDR2 is SQIVND in the germline V gene (reference sequence). This CDR3 is CASRSGTGGSYEQYF. CDR3 bases: TGTGCCAGTAGATCCGGGACAGGGGGCTCCTACGAGCAGTACTTC.

In this sample, this clone turned up many times. V is TRBV25-1 and J is TRBJ2-3; 7 positions agree with TRBD2. Per the germline V gene, CDR1 is MGHDK and CDR2 is SYGVNS. Trimming took 4 bases from V and 4 from J; bases not matched to a gene: 8. CDR3 length equals 15 residues. The CDR3 here is CASSVAGLVADTQYF. The CDR3, as DNA: TGTGCCAGCAGTGTAGCGGGCCTGGTGGCAGATACGCAGTATTTT.

Many counts were recorded for this clone. V gene TRBV11-1 combines with J gene TRBJ2-7, with TRBD2 as a possible D gene (5 bases). Trimming left V 5 bases short and J 3 bases short, with 11 bases between. Per the germline V gene, CDR1 is SGHAT and CDR2 is FQDESV (reference sequence). This CDR3 contains 13 residues. The CDR3 is CASSLDYFYEQYF. The CDR3 coding sequence is TGTGCCAGCAGCCTAGACTACTTCTACGAGCAGTACTTC.

This clone came up many times. The chain joins TRBV7-9 to TRBJ2-7; TRBD1 matches 8 bases. The CDR3 extends over 14 amino acids. The ends lost 4 bases at V and 4 bases at J; junction bases unmatched: 6. Germline CDR1 reads SEHNR; CDR2 reads FQNEAQ (reference sequence). In DNA, the CDR3 is TGTGCCAGCAGCTCGGGACAGGCCCCGTACGAGCAGTACTTC. Translated: CASSSGQAPYEQYF.

This clone was observed many times. The J gene is TRBJ1-3, the V gene TRBV7-8; D gene ambiguous. Germline CDR1 is SGHVS and CDR2 is FQNEAQ. CDR3 length: 16 amino acids. Trimming pared 6 bases from V and 0 bases from J, leaving 15 bases between. CDR3: CASRRERVSSGNTIYF. The CDR3, as DNA: TGTGCCAGCAGACGGGAAAGAGTGAGCTCTGGAAACACCATATATTTT.

At least ten counts were recorded for this clone. The V call is TRBV5-1, the J call TRBJ1-2; 10 positions agree with TRBD1. Trimming at V came to 4 bases and at J to 10 bases, leaving 10 bases not matched to a gene. This CDR3 region has 14 residues. Germline loops: CDR1 SGHRS, CDR2 YFSETQ. The CDR3 region has the DNA TGCGCCAGCAGCCCCCCGGGACAGGGGTTATCCTACACCTTC. It codes for CASSPPGQGLSYTF.

At least ten counts were recorded for this clone. The chain has TRBV6-5 and TRBJ1-4, with a possible D match to TRBD1 (5 bases). Germline CDR1 reads MNHEY; CDR2 reads SVGAGI. V lost 2 bases and J 7 bases, leaving 11 bases between the germline ends. CDR3 length equals 14 residues. The CDR3 DNA sequence: TGTGCCAGCAGTTACGGGGGGGGTAGTGAAAAACTGTTTTTT. Amino acid sequence: CASSYGGGSEKLFF.

The CDR3 DNA is TGTGCCAGCAGCTTAGCTCCCCCCGGGGGAGGCACAGATACGCAGTATTTT. It codes for CASSLAPPGGGTDTQYF. J is TRBJ2-3 and V is TRBV7-2, with D possibly being TRBD2 (6 bases). The CDR3 has 17 residues. Germline-derived CDR1 and CDR2 are SGHTA and FQGNSA. V was clipped by 0 bases and J by 1 base, with 14 bases between them.

This clone is deemed medium-sized. The V gene is TRBV20-1, the J gene TRBJ2-1, with 9 positions matching TRBD2. CDR3 length equals 14 residues. The germline V gene has CDR1 DFQATT and CDR2 SNEGSKA (reference sequence). Trimming removed 6 bases from V and 4 bases from J; junction bases left unmatched: 7. CDR3 in amino acids: CSAKSGRTYNEQFF. CDR3 coding DNA: TGCAGTGCAAAAAGCGGGAGGACTTACAATGAGCAGTTCTTC.

In its sample, this clone was seen a few times. This chain links TRBV3-1 with TRBJ2-7, with TRBD1 matching over 7 bases. Germline V gives CDR1 LGHDT, CDR2 YNNKEL (reference sequence). The CDR3 sequence is 14 residues long. V lost 7 bases and J lost 3; bases outside the gene matches: 9. The CDR3 spells CASTLRGQIYEQYF. The CDR3 DNA reads as TGTGCCAGCACCCTGAGGGGACAGATCTACGAGCAGTACTTC.

This clone was detected many times. The rearrangement links TRBV19 to TRBJ2-5, with 8 bases lining up with TRBD1. Trimming removed 3 bases from V and 3 bases from J; junction bases left unmatched: 6. Germline CDR1 reads LNHDA; CDR2 reads SQIVND (reference sequence). The CDR3 consists of 15 residues. The CDR3: CASSIWDRREETQYF. The CDR3, as DNA: TGTGCCAGTAGTATCTGGGACAGGAGGGAAGAGACCCAGTACTTC.

Many counts were recorded for this clone. This chain uses TRBV6-1 with TRBJ2-7, with TRBD1 as a possible D gene (6 bases). The germline CDR1 and CDR2 sequences are MNHNS and SASEGT. This CDR3 spans 13 amino acids. V dropped 5 bases and J dropped 6 bases, with 14 bases sitting between them. CDR3: CASSNRERGEQYF. The CDR3 nucleotides are TGTGCCAGCAGTAACAGGGAAAGGGGCGAGCAGTACTTC.

A few counts support this clone. The CDR3 does not end in the conserved phenylalanine or tryptophan, so this is likely a read error. The rearrangement joins TRBV10-3 to TRBJ1-2, with D uncertain. From germline, CDR1 is ENHRY and CDR2 SYGVKD. V was trimmed by 7 bases and J by 2 bases, leaving 14 bases between them. The CDR3 length is 14 residues. The CDR3 reads CAITEVEWNYGYTL. The CDR3 region has the DNA TGTGCCATCACCGAAGTGGAGTGGAACTATGGCTACACCCTC.

The chain uses TRBV20-1 and TRBJ2-3; D is unclear. The V gene lost 7 bases and the J gene lost 3 bases, with 8 bases spanning the gap. Germline V gene sequence: CDR1 DFQATT, CDR2 SNEGSKA (reference sequence). The CDR3 loop spans 11 amino acids. The CDR3, as DNA: TGCAGTGGTTATGAAACAGATACGCAGTATTTT. Translated: CSGYETDTQYF.

Ten or more counts support this clone. The chain is built from TRBV30 and TRBJ2-4; possible D gene TRBD2, 5 bases. Trimming pared 1 base from V and 4 bases from J, leaving 11 bases between. This CDR3 has 14 amino acids. Germline V gene lookup returns CDR1 GTSNPN and CDR2 SVGIG (reference sequence). The CDR3 spells CAWSGYRGKNIQYF. The CDR3 DNA is TGTGCCTGGAGTGGGTACCGGGGTAAAAACATTCAGTACTTC.

This clone was counted between two and nine times. The J gene is TRBJ1-1, the V gene TRBV6-1; D uncertain. Germline CDR1 and CDR2: MNHNS and SASEGT. The CDR3 totals 14 residues. V was trimmed by 6 bases and J by 10 bases, leaving 21 bases between them. The CDR3 loop reads CASRRLAVMGGAFF. In DNA, the CDR3 is TGTGCCAGCAGGAGGCTGGCAGTGATGGGAGGAGCTTTCTTT.

This clone was picked up many times. The V call is TRBV6-1, the J call TRBJ1-1; tentative D call: TRBD1 (6 bases). Deletions cut 8 bases from V and 0 bases from J, with 10 bases between. Per the germline V gene, CDR1 is MNHNS and CDR2 is SASEGT. The CDR3 is 13 residues long. Written as DNA, the CDR3 is TGTGCCAGCCCGGGACAAATGAACACTGAAGCTTTCTTT. Amino acids: CASPGQMNTEAFF.